This record concerns one T cell receptor beta chain sequence. Its antigen is currently unknown. This specimen comes from a study of T cell responses to AZD1222 COVID-19 vaccine. Study summary: Samples with a second dose at about 4 or about 12 weeks were pooled together.

Study-wide points: Receipt of two AZD1222 doses was followed by a rise in Spike-specific TCR breadth and depth. Only after the peak T cell response were repertoires sampled. Donors were largely white British and mainly female; clonal diversity was possibly underestimated.

Measured with immunoSEQ multiplex PCR; TCRdb has only the in-frame clones, and not every one. The sample holds tens of thousands of clones; more than 70% are singletons and the top ten take roughly 1.9%. CDR1 and CDR2 (germline): SGHNT, YYREEE (reference sequence). The CDR3 is 19 residues long. V lost 4 bases and J 4 bases, leaving 24 bases between the germline ends. The clonotype was recovered from an adult in good health. This sample comprised peripheral blood, obtained on day 0 of AZD1222 vaccination. The rearrangement links TRBV5-4 to TRBJ1-6, with unresolved D. The CDR3 nucleotides are TGTGCCAGCAGCGAGTTGAGTGTAGCGGCTTTGGGGTATAATTCACCCCTCCACTTT. Translating gives CASSELSVAALGYNSPLHF.